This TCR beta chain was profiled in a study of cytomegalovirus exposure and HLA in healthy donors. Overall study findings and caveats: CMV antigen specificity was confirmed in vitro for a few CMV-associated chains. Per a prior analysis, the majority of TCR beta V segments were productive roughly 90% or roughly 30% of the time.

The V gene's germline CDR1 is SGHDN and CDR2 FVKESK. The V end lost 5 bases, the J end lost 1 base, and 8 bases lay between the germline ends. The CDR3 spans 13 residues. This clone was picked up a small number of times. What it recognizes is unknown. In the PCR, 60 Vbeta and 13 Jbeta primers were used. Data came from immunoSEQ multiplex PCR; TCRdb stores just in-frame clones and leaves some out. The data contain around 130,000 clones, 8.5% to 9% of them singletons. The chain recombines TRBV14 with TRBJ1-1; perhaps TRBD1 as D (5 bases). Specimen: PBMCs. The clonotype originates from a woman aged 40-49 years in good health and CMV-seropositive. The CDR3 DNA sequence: TGTGCCAGCAGCTTAACAGGGAACACTGAAGCTTTCTTT. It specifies CASSLTGNTEAFF.